These 14 T cell receptor beta chains were sequenced from one sample in a study of technical replicates of blood from several donors. The table came from immunoSEQ multiplex PCR; TCRdb's copy has only in-frame clones and leaves some out. The sample lists 65,000 to 90,000 clones, 93% occurring once. Sample: T cells isolated from PBMCs. Every receptor here comes from a human donor in good health.

V is TRBV10-3 and J is TRBJ1-5; 10 bases fit TRBD1. The CDR3 totals 16 residues. V dropped 3 bases and J dropped 5; count of bases not matched to a gene: 7. Germline CDR1 ENHRY, CDR2 SYGVKD. CDR3 sequence reads: CAISDRGQGSDQPQHF. Here the CDR3 DNA reads TGTGCCATCAGTGATAGGGGACAGGGGTCGGATCAGCCCCAGCATTTT.

This clone was found once. V is TRBV4-1 and J is TRBJ2-7, with TRBD1 matching 9 bases. CDR1 and CDR2 from the germline V gene are MGHRA and YSYEKL. V shed 10 bases and J 3 bases; nucleotides not matched to a gene: 7. This CDR3 is built from 13 residues. DNA of the CDR3: TGCGCCAACACGACAGGGGGTGACTACGAGCAGTACTTC. This gives the protein CANTTGGDYEQYF.

V usage is TRBV2 and J usage is TRBJ2-7; D may be TRBD1 (5 bases). The CDR3 spans 13 residues. Germline V CDR1 and CDR2: SNHLY, FYNNEI. The germline V and J ends were trimmed by 6 bases and 4 bases, with 13 bases remaining between them. The CDR3 nucleotides are TGTGCCAGCAGGGACAAAGCAACTTACGAGCAGTACTTC. Protein sequence: CASRDKATYEQYF.

Written as DNA, the CDR3 is TGTGCCAGCAGTGGACAGGGGGCGGATGGCTACACCTTC. Translated: CASSGQGADGYTF. The chain links TRBV6-5 to TRBJ1-2; the match to TRBD1 covers 11 bases. This CDR3 region has 13 residues. Germline-derived CDR1 and CDR2 are MNHEY and SVGAGI. Trimming took 5 bases from V and 6 from J; bases not matched to a gene: 2.

The V and J genes are TRBV28 and TRBJ2-2; maybe TRBD2 (5 bases). CDR3 size: 14 residues. CDR1 and CDR2 from the germline V gene are MDHEN and SYDVKM. Trimming stripped 2 bases from V and 1 base from J, with 5 bases between. The CDR3: CASSLGGNTGELFF. For the CDR3, the DNA is TGTGCCAGCAGTTTAGGAGGGAACACCGGGGAGCTGTTTTTT.

This chain links TRBV19 with TRBJ1-3, with D unclear. CDR1 is LNHDA and CDR2 is SQIVND in the germline V gene (reference sequence). The length of the CDR3 is 17 residues. With 2 bases removed from V and 3 bases from J, the gap between germline ends came to 17 bases. CDR3 sequence reads: CASSIIGPPSGGNTIYF. CDR3 nucleotide sequence: TGTGCCAGTAGTATAATCGGTCCCCCGTCTGGTGGAAACACCATATATTTT.

The rearrangement joins TRBV5-1 to TRBJ1-4; 10 bases are a match to TRBD1. Germline CDR1 reads SGHRS; CDR2 reads YFSETQ. The CDR3 is 16 amino acids. The trim removed 1 base at V and 3 bases at J, leaving 3 bases unmatched. CDR3 sequence: CASSLMGQGSNEKLFF. The CDR3 DNA follows: TGCGCCAGCAGCTTGATGGGACAGGGGTCTAATGAAAAACTGTTTTTT.

The rearrangement uses TRBV6-6 and TRBJ2-2; no reliable D call. CDR3 length: 14 residues. Per the germline V gene, CDR1 is MNHNY and CDR2 is SVGAGI (reference sequence). The V gene lost 6 bases and the J gene lost 1 base, with 9 bases spanning the gap. CDR3 sequence (DNA): TGTGCCAGCAGAAGCATGCTGAACACCGGGGAGCTGTTTTTT. Protein sequence: CASRSMLNTGELFF.

This sequence joins TRBV5-4 and TRBJ1-1, with D perhaps matching TRBD1 (6 bases). V gave up 1 base and J gave up 14 bases, with 18 bases separating them. Germline V CDR1 and CDR2: SGHNT, YYREEE (reference sequence). The CDR3 is 13 amino acids. The chain's CDR3 is CASSLLGGARGFF. In nucleotides, the CDR3 is TGTGCCAGCAGCTTGCTCGGGGGGGCTCGAGGATTCTTT.

The gene calls are TRBV5-6 and TRBJ2-5, with a possible D match to TRBD2 (6 bases). This CDR3 comprises 13 residues. Germline V gives CDR1 SGHDT, CDR2 YYEEEE. Trimming stripped 0 bases from V and 7 bases from J, with 10 bases between. CDR3 amino acids: CASSLAGGWTQYF. CDR3 DNA sequence: TGTGCCAGCAGCTTGGCCGGGGGATGGACCCAGTACTTC. Based on the CDR3 plus reference TRBV5-6 and TRBJ2-5, the full variable domain is DAGVTQSPTHLIKTRGQQVTLRCSPKSGHDTVSWYQQALGQGPQFIFQYYEEEERQRGNFPDRFSGHQFPNYSSELNVNALLLGDSALYLCASSLAGGWTQYFGPGTRLLVL.

This sequence joins TRBV6-5 and TRBJ2-7; TRBD1 might be the D (6 bases). The CDR3 length is 12 residues. CDR1 and CDR2 (germline): MNHEY, SVGAGI. Trimming removed 4 bases at V and 4 bases at J, with 8 bases between. CDR3: CASSSRGYEQYF. For the CDR3, the DNA is TGTGCCAGCAGTTCAAGGGGGTACGAGCAGTACTTC.

V gene TRBV29-1 combines with J gene TRBJ1-3, with D uncertain. V was cut by 2 bases and J by 0 bases, with 5 bases left in between. The V gene's germline CDR1 is SQVTM and CDR2 ANQGSEA. This CDR3 has 13 amino acids. CDR3 sequence reads: CSVEPSSGNTIYF. DNA for the CDR3: TGCAGCGTTGAACCGAGCTCTGGAAACACCATATATTTT.

The chain links TRBV27 to TRBJ1-5; D gene unclear. The ends were cut back, 3 bases at V and 0 bases at J, with 9 bases in the middle. The CDR3 spans 15 residues. Germline values: CDR1 MNHEY, CDR2 SMNVEV (reference sequence). The CDR3 protein is CASSLSGYSNQPQHF. The CDR3 DNA reads as TGTGCCAGCAGTTTGTCGGGATATAGCAATCAGCCCCAGCATTTT.

This chain links TRBV30 with TRBJ1-5; perhaps TRBD1 as D (6 bases). V was pared by 4 bases and J by 4 bases, with 17 bases between. The germline CDR1 and CDR2 sequences are GTSNPN and SVGIG (reference sequence). The CDR3 runs 15 residues. CDR3 DNA: TGTGCCTGGAATGCACAGGGCCTGGAAAATCAGCCCCAGCATTTT. Translation: CAWNAQGLENQPQHF.